The 10 T cell receptor beta chains reported below all come from one sample, sequenced in a study of T-cell memory formation after mild COVID-19. Each CDR3 protein gets one entry after TCRdb re-called the 5' RACE reads with MiXCR. This sample has approximately 30,000 distinct CDR3 sequences, with about 16% found just once. The sample taken for sequencing was PBMCs or a T cell subset sorted from them (not recorded which). These receptors were collected from an adult who had mild COVID-19 (a few samples of this study predate the infection). Cell type and time point are not known.

By share, this clonotype counts as medium-sized. The chain couples TRBV12-3 or TRBV12-4 to TRBJ2-7, with 7 bases fitting TRBD1. V gave up 4 bases and J gave up 1 base; unmatched junction bases: 4. This CDR3 has 14 amino acids. DNA for the CDR3: TGTGCCAGCAGTTCCAGACAGGGTTCCTACGAGCAGTACTTC. Encoded protein: CASSSRQGSYEQYF.

This clonotype has more than one count but fewer than ten. This chain connects TRBV4-1 to TRBJ1-2, with 10 bases fitting TRBD1. The CDR3 consists of 15 residues. With V trimmed by 0 bases and J by 7 bases, 5 bases remained unmatched. Germline assignment: CDR1 MGHRA and CDR2 YSYEKL. CDR3 sequence (DNA): TGCGCCAGCAGCCAAGAGCGACAGGGGGCAGGTGGCTACACCTTC. Amino acids: CASSQERQGAGGYTF.

The V and J genes are TRBV18 and TRBJ2-7; tentatively, D is TRBD2 (5 bases). V was pared by 1 base and J by 4 bases, with 11 bases between. Germline V gene lookup returns CDR1 KGHSH and CDR2 LQKENI. The CDR3 runs 14 residues. CDR3 loop: CASSPRGRIYEQYF. CDR3 DNA: TGTGCCAGCTCACCACGAGGGCGAATATACGAGCAGTACTTC.

This clonotype appeared many times. The rearrangement uses TRBV12-3 or TRBV12-4 and TRBJ2-1; either TRBD1 or TRBD2 may fit D (5 bases each). With 5 bases removed from V and 2 bases from J, the gap between germline ends came to 13 bases. CDR3 length: 15 residues. CDR3 DNA sequence: TGTGCCAGCAGTAGCCGGGACCCCGCCTACAATGAGCAGTTCTTC. Protein sequence: CASSSRDPAYNEQFF.

This clonotype was detected ten times or more. The chain joins TRBV7-2 to TRBJ2-3, with TRBD2 matching 7 bases. The CDR3 is 16 amino acids. Trimming at V came to 5 bases and at J to 1 base, leaving 9 bases not matched to a gene. From germline, CDR1 is SGHTA and CDR2 FQGNSA. The CDR3 loop reads CASSTASGKRTDTQYF. The DNA for the CDR3 is TGTGCCAGCAGCACGGCTAGCGGAAAGCGCACAGATACGCAGTATTTT.

The chain is built from TRBV24-1 and TRBJ2-5; no reliable D call. The CDR3 is made up of 13 amino acids. Germline lookup yields CDR1 KGHDR and CDR2 SFDVKD. Trimming removed 4 bases from V and 2 bases from J, with 7 bases in between. As DNA, the CDR3 is TGTGCCACCAGTGAAGATGGGCAAGAGACCCAGTACTTC. Translation: CATSEDGQETQYF.

This clonotype was found many times. The V and J genes are TRBV20-1 and TRBJ2-5; the match to TRBD1 covers 12 bases. J gave up 4 bases and V 6 bases, and 3 bases lay outside the gene matches. The germline V gene encodes CDR1 DFQATT and CDR2 SNEGSKA (reference sequence). This CDR3 spans 13 amino acids. The CDR3 is CSAGDRGRETQYF. The CDR3 DNA follows: TGCAGTGCAGGGGACAGGGGGCGAGAGACCCAGTACTTC.

This clonotype was detected ten times or more. The chain joins TRBV15 to TRBJ1-1; 7 bases fit TRBD1. CDR3 length: 17 amino acids. Trimming removed 5 bases from V and 0 bases from J; junction bases left unmatched: 12. CDR1 and CDR2 from the germline V gene are LNHNV and YYDKDF (reference sequence). The CDR3 DNA is TGTGCCACCAGCGAGGGACAGAAAGCTTTCATGAACACTGAAGCTTTCTTT. Residues: CATSEGQKAFMNTEAFF.

This clonotype was counted ten times or more. This chain connects TRBV12-3 or TRBV12-4 to TRBJ1-2, with a tentative D call TRBD1 (5 bases). The CDR3 is 11 amino acids. V lost 6 bases and J lost 8, with 10 bases in between. The CDR3 bases are TGTGCCAGCAGCCAGGGTCTGGGCTACACCTTC. Residues: CASSQGLGYTF.

This clonotype occurred many times. This chain links TRBV7-8 with TRBJ2-5, with D perhaps matching TRBD2 (7 bases). V was shortened by 1 base and J by 5 bases, with 11 bases between the two germline ends. This CDR3 has 14 residues. Germline V gives CDR1 SGHVS, CDR2 FQNEAQ. This CDR3 is CASSLVGGRETQYF. CDR3 bases: TGTGCCAGCAGCTTAGTCGGGGGGCGGGAGACCCAGTACTTC.